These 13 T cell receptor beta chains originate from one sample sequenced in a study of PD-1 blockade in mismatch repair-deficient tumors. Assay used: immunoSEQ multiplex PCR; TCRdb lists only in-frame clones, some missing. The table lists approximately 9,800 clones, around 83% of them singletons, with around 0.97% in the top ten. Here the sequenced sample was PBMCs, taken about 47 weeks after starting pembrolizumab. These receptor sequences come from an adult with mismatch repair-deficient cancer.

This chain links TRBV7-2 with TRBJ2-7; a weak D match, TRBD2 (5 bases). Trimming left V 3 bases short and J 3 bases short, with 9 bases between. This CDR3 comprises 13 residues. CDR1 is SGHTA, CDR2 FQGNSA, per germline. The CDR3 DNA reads TGTGCCAGCAGCTTTTGGGGAGACTACGAGCAGTACTTC. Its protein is CASSFWGDYEQYF.

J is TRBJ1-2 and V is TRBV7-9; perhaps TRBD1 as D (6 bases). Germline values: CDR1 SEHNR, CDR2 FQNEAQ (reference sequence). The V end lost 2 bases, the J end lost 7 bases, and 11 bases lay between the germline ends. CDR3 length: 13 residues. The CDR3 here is CASSLPGTFGYTF. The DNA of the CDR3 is TGTGCCAGCAGCTTACCCGGGACATTTGGCTACACCTTC.

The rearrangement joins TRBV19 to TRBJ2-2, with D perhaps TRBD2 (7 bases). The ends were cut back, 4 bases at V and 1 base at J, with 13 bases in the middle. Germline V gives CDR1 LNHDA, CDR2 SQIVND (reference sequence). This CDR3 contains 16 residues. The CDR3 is CASSRGRGMNTGELFF. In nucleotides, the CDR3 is TGTGCCAGTAGTAGGGGGCGGGGGATGAACACCGGGGAGCTGTTTTTT.

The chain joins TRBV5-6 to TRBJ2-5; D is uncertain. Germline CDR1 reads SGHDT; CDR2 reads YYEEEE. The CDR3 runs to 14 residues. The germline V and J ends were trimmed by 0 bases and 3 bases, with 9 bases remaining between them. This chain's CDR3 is CASSLVYSKETQYF. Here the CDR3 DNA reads TGTGCCAGCAGCTTGGTGTACAGCAAAGAGACCCAGTACTTC.

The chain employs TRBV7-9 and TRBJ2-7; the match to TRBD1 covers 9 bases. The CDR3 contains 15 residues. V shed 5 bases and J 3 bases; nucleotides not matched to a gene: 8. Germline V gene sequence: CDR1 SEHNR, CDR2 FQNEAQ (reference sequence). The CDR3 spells CASSHRDRALYEQYF. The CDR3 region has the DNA TGTGCCAGCAGCCACCGGGACAGGGCTCTCTACGAGCAGTACTTC.

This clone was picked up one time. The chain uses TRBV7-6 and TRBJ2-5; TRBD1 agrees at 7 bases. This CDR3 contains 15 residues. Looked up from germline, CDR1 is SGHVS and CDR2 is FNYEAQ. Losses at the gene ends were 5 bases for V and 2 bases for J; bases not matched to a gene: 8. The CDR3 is CASSMTGPPQETQYF. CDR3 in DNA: TGTGCCAGCAGCATGACAGGGCCTCCGCAAGAGACCCAGTACTTC.

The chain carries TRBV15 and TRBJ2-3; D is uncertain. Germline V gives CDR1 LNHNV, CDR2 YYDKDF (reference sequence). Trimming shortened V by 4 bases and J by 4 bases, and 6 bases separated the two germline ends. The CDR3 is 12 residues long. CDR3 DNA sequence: TGTGCCACCAGCACGCGAGCAGATACGCAGTATTTT. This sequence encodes CATSTRADTQYF.

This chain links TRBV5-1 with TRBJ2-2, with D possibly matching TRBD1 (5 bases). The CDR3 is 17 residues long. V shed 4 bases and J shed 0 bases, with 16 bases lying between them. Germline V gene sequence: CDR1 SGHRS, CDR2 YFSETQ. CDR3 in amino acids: CASSRGRTEPNTGELFF. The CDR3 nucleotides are TGCGCCAGCAGCAGGGGTCGGACGGAGCCGAACACCGGGGAGCTGTTTTTT.

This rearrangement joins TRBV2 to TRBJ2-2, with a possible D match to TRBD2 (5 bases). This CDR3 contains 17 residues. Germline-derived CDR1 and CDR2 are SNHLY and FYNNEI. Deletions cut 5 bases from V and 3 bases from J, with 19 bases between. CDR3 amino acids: CASSNQAVVRDTGELFF. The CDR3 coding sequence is TGTGCCAGCAGTAACCAAGCGGTTGTCCGGGACACCGGGGAGCTGTTTTTT.

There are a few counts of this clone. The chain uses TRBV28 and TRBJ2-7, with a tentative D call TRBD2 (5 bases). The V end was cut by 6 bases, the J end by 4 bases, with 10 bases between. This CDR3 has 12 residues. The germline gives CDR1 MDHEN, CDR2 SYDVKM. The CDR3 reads CASSRTSYEQYF. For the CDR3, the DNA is TGTGCCAGCAGCCGAACTAGTTACGAGCAGTACTTC.

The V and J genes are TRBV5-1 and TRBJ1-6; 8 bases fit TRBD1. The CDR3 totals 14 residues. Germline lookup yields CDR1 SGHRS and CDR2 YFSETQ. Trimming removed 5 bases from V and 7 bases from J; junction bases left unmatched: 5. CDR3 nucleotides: TGCGCCAGCAGTGTCGGACAGGGCAATTCACCCCTCCACTTT. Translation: CASSVGQGNSPLHF. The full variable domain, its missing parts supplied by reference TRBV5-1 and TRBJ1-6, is KAGVTQTPRYLIKTRGQQVTLSCSPISGHRSVSWYQQTPGQGLQFLFEYFSETQRNKGNFPGRFSGRQFSNSRSEMNVSTLELGDSALYLCASSVGQGNSPLHFGNGTRLTVT.

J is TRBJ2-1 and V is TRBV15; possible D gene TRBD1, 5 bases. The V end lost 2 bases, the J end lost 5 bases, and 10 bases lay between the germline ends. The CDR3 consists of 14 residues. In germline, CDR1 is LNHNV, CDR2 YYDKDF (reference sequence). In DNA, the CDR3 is TGTGCCACCAGCAGACAGGGCAAGGACAATGAGCAGTTCTTC. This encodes CATSRQGKDNEQFF.

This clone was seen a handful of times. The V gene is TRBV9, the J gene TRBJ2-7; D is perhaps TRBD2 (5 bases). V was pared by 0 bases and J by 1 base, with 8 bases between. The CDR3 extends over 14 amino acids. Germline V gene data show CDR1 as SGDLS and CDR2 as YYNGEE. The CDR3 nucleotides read TGTGCCAGCAGCGTAGACGGGATATCCTACGAGCAGTACTTC. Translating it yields CASSVDGISYEQYF.